This is a list of T cell receptor beta chains from one sample in a study of T cells after yellow fever vaccination. TCRdb independently ran MiXCR on the 5' RACE reads; one entry per CDR3 protein. The sample yields roughly 250,000 distinct CDR3 sequences, 10% to 15% seen once. Sequences were derived from CD4+ T cells sorted from PBMCs, sampled 45 days after the yellow fever booster vaccination. The origin of the receptors is a young man who received the YFV17D yellow fever vaccine. Each CDR3 is given with its conserved first and last residue. Fields, in order: D gene, J gene, clone size, V gene, CDR3 protein, CDR3 DNA. A D gene is named only where the DNA matches it firmly. Clone sizes are given selectively: once, few, many, or a class where the clone is expanded.

d_call: TRBD2; j_call: TRBJ2-5; clone_size: NA; v_call: TRBV5-1; cdr3_aa: CASSFTSEETQYF; cdr3_nt: TGCGCCAGCAGCTTCACTAGCGAAGAGACCCAGTACTTC
d_call: NA; j_call: TRBJ1-1; clone_size: many; v_call: TRBV18; cdr3_aa: CASSPILQTNTEAFF; cdr3_nt: TGTGCCAGCTCACCAATCCTACAGACAAACACTGAAGCTTTCTTT
d_call: NA; j_call: TRBJ2-1; clone_size: NA; v_call: TRBV6-1; cdr3_aa: CASKPEGRGDNEQFF; cdr3_nt: TGTGCCAGTAAACCCGAGGGCAGGGGAGACAATGAGCAGTTCTTC
d_call: TRBD1; j_call: TRBJ2-7; clone_size: NA; v_call: TRBV20-1; cdr3_aa: CSASIMIIGGHEQYF; cdr3_nt: TGCAGTGCTAGTATCATGATTATAGGGGGCCACGAGCAGTACTTC
d_call: TRBD1; j_call: TRBJ2-3; clone_size: NA; v_call: TRBV7-9; cdr3_aa: CASSIGQGADTQYF; cdr3_nt: TGTGCCAGCAGCATAGGACAGGGGGCAGATACGCAGTATTTT
d_call: NA; j_call: TRBJ1-1; clone_size: NA; v_call: TRBV7-2; cdr3_aa: CASSLHQGNLNTEAFF; cdr3_nt: TGTGCCAGCAGCTTACATCAGGGAAACTTGAACACTGAAGCTTTCTTT
d_call: NA; j_call: TRBJ2-5; clone_size: NA; v_call: TRBV6-1; cdr3_aa: CASSPRGVEETQYF; cdr3_nt: TGTGCCAGCAGCCCGCGAGGCGTAGAAGAGACCCAGTACTTC
d_call: TRBD2; j_call: TRBJ2-3; clone_size: few; v_call: TRBV5-1; cdr3_aa: CASSLGHGGISTDTQYF; cdr3_nt: TGCGCCAGCAGCTTGGGTCACGGGGGGATTAGCACAGATACGCAGTATTTT
d_call: NA; j_call: TRBJ2-1; clone_size: NA; v_call: TRBV9; cdr3_aa: CASSVAPSPYNEQFF; cdr3_nt: TGTGCCAGCAGCGTAGCCCCTAGCCCCTACAATGAGCAGTTCTTC
d_call: NA; j_call: TRBJ2-2; clone_size: NA; v_call: TRBV4-2; cdr3_aa: CASSQVWGDTGELFF; cdr3_nt: TGTGCCAGCAGCCAAGTGTGGGGGGACACCGGGGAGCTGTTTTTT
d_call: TRBD2; j_call: TRBJ2-5; clone_size: NA; v_call: TRBV9; cdr3_aa: CASSVAGGPSETQYF; cdr3_nt: TGTGCCAGCAGCGTAGCGGGAGGCCCCTCAGAGACCCAGTACTTC
d_call: NA; j_call: TRBJ2-5; clone_size: few; v_call: TRBV20-1; cdr3_aa: CSATRTEQETQYF; cdr3_nt: TGCAGTGCTACCCGGACAGAGCAAGAGACCCAGTACTTC
d_call: NA; j_call: TRBJ2-7; clone_size: NA; v_call: TRBV7-2; cdr3_aa: CASSKSGIVTYEQYF; cdr3_nt: TGTGCCAGCAGCAAGTCGGGGATCGTGACCTACGAGCAGTACTTC
d_call: NA; j_call: TRBJ2-5; clone_size: few; v_call: TRBV6-5; cdr3_aa: CASSYLRSGQETQYF; cdr3_nt: TGTGCCAGCAGTTACCTTAGGAGCGGGCAAGAGACCCAGTACTTC
d_call: TRBD2; j_call: TRBJ2-1; clone_size: NA; v_call: TRBV29-1; cdr3_aa: CSIRRGTSGREEQFF; cdr3_nt: TGCAGCATCCGAAGGGGGACTAGCGGGAGAGAAGAGCAGTTCTTC
d_call: NA; j_call: TRBJ2-7; clone_size: few; v_call: TRBV7-2; cdr3_aa: CASSLGWRNYEQYF; cdr3_nt: TGTGCCAGCAGCTTAGGTTGGCGGAACTACGAGCAGTACTTC
d_call: TRBD2; j_call: TRBJ2-1; clone_size: NA; v_call: TRBV30; cdr3_aa: CAWRKAGGLPIDNEQFF; cdr3_nt: TGTGCCTGGAGGAAAGCGGGAGGGCTTCCTATTGACAATGAGCAGTTCTTC
d_call: TRBD1; j_call: TRBJ2-5; clone_size: many; v_call: TRBV29-1; cdr3_aa: CSVSRGYQETQYF; cdr3_nt: TGCAGCGTCTCCAGGGGGTACCAAGAGACCCAGTACTTC
d_call: TRBD2; j_call: TRBJ2-1; clone_size: many; v_call: TRBV12-3/TRBV12-4; cdr3_aa: CASRLAPYNEQFF; cdr3_nt: TGTGCCAGCAGACTAGCGCCCTACAATGAGCAGTTCTTC
d_call: TRBD2; j_call: TRBJ2-1; clone_size: NA; v_call: TRBV11-2; cdr3_aa: CARSLGVAGVGAGSYNEQFF; cdr3_nt: TGTGCCAGAAGCTTAGGGGTAGCGGGAGTTGGGGCGGGCTCCTACAATGAGCAGTTCTTC
d_call: NA; j_call: TRBJ2-1; clone_size: NA; v_call: TRBV11-2; cdr3_aa: CASSFRQVSYNEQFF; cdr3_nt: TGTGCCAGCAGCTTCCGACAGGTGTCCTACAATGAGCAGTTCTTC
d_call: NA; j_call: TRBJ2-3; clone_size: few; v_call: TRBV10-3; cdr3_aa: CAIRGSGSTDTQYF; cdr3_nt: TGTGCCATCAGGGGTAGCGGTAGCACAGATACGCAGTATTTT
d_call: NA; j_call: TRBJ2-3; clone_size: many; v_call: TRBV5-1; cdr3_aa: CASSLGKETQYF; cdr3_nt: TGTGCCAGCAGCTTAGGGAAGGAGACGCAGTATTTT
d_call: TRBD2; j_call: TRBJ2-1; clone_size: many; v_call: TRBV24-1; cdr3_aa: CATSDSTSGSYNEQFF; cdr3_nt: TGTGCCACCAGTGATAGTACTAGCGGGAGTTACAATGAGCAGTTCTTC
d_call: TRBD1; j_call: TRBJ1-1; clone_size: few; v_call: TRBV7-2; cdr3_aa: CASSLGTGTEAFF; cdr3_nt: TGTGCCAGCAGCTTAGGGACAGGGACTGAAGCTTTCTTT
d_call: NA; j_call: TRBJ2-7; clone_size: few; v_call: TRBV7-2; cdr3_aa: CASSLVGGLKSYEQYF; cdr3_nt: TGTGCCAGCAGCTTAGTAGGGGGGCTTAAATCCTACGAGCAGTACTTC
d_call: NA; j_call: TRBJ2-1; clone_size: few; v_call: TRBV5-1; cdr3_aa: CASSHSGDSYNEQFF; cdr3_nt: TGCGCCAGCAGCCATAGCGGGGACAGCTACAATGAGCAGTTCTTC
d_call: TRBD1; j_call: TRBJ2-5; clone_size: few; v_call: TRBV29-1; cdr3_aa: CSVEGDRGRETQYF; cdr3_nt: TGCAGCGTTGAGGGAGACAGGGGGCGTGAGACCCAGTACTTC
d_call: TRBD1; j_call: TRBJ1-5; clone_size: many; v_call: TRBV5-5; cdr3_aa: CASSWDRGQPQHF; cdr3_nt: TGTGCCAGCAGCTGGGACAGGGGACAGCCCCAGCATTTT
d_call: NA; j_call: TRBJ1-5; clone_size: NA; v_call: TRBV20-1; cdr3_aa: CSALTQGSSNQPQHF; cdr3_nt: TGCAGTGCCCTAACACAGGGATCTAGCAATCAGCCCCAGCATTTT
d_call: TRBD2; j_call: TRBJ2-7; clone_size: NA; v_call: TRBV5-1; cdr3_aa: CASTPSGRYEQYF; cdr3_nt: TGCGCCAGCACACCTAGCGGGAGGTACGAGCAGTACTTC
d_call: NA; j_call: TRBJ2-7; clone_size: few; v_call: TRBV7-2; cdr3_aa: CASSPTSPWEQYF; cdr3_nt: TGTGCCAGCAGCCCTACTAGCCCCTGGGAGCAGTACTTC
d_call: TRBD2; j_call: TRBJ2-2; clone_size: many; v_call: TRBV11-2; cdr3_aa: CASSPSGRGTGELFF; cdr3_nt: TGTGCCAGCAGCCCTAGCGGGAGGGGAACCGGGGAGCTGTTTTTT
d_call: TRBD1; j_call: TRBJ2-7; clone_size: few; v_call: TRBV4-3; cdr3_aa: CASSRGQRGYEQYF; cdr3_nt: TGCGCCAGCAGCCGGGGACAGAGGGGGTACGAGCAGTACTTC
d_call: TRBD2; j_call: TRBJ2-1; clone_size: many; v_call: TRBV5-1; cdr3_aa: CASSPGLAGGDEQFF; cdr3_nt: TGCGCCAGCAGCCCAGGACTAGCGGGAGGCGATGAGCAGTTCTTC
d_call: TRBD2; j_call: TRBJ2-1; clone_size: NA; v_call: TRBV20-1; cdr3_aa: CSARVRTSGRLDNEQFF; cdr3_nt: TGCAGTGCTAGAGTGCGGACTAGCGGGAGATTAGACAATGAGCAGTTCTTC
d_call: NA; j_call: TRBJ2-2; clone_size: many; v_call: TRBV12-3/TRBV12-4; cdr3_aa: CASTTGFTGELFF; cdr3_nt: TGTGCCAGCACCACAGGGTTCACCGGGGAGCTGTTTTTT
d_call: TRBD2; j_call: TRBJ2-1; clone_size: few; v_call: TRBV27; cdr3_aa: CASSFRWRELGEQFF; cdr3_nt: TGTGCCAGCAGTTTTCGGTGGCGGGAGCTGGGTGAGCAGTTCTTC
d_call: NA; j_call: TRBJ2-7; clone_size: NA; v_call: TRBV7-2; cdr3_aa: CASSLGGPGNEQYF; cdr3_nt: TGTGCCAGCAGCTTGGGTGGCCCGGGGAACGAGCAGTACTTC
d_call: TRBD2; j_call: TRBJ2-3; clone_size: few; v_call: TRBV6-2/TRBV6-3; cdr3_aa: CASSLLAGRLYF; cdr3_nt: TGTGCCAGCAGTCTCTTAGCGGGAAGGTTGTATTTT
d_call: NA; j_call: TRBJ1-2; clone_size: few; v_call: TRBV12-3/TRBV12-4; cdr3_aa: CASSPGEQAANYGYTF; cdr3_nt: TGTGCCAGCAGCCCCGGGGAGCAGGCGGCAAACTATGGCTACACCTTC
d_call: NA; j_call: TRBJ2-1; clone_size: many; v_call: TRBV20-1; cdr3_aa: CSASPTNRNEQFF; cdr3_nt: TGCAGTGCTTCACCCACAAATAGGAATGAGCAGTTCTTC
d_call: NA; j_call: TRBJ2-5; clone_size: many; v_call: TRBV3-1; cdr3_aa: CASSFGGRETQYF; cdr3_nt: TGTGCCAGCAGCTTCGGGGGGCGAGAGACCCAGTACTTC
d_call: TRBD2; j_call: TRBJ2-1; clone_size: NA; v_call: TRBV20-1; cdr3_aa: CSAPTSGRRNEQFF; cdr3_nt: TGCAGTGCCCCTACTAGCGGGAGAAGAAATGAGCAGTTCTTC
d_call: TRBD2; j_call: TRBJ2-7; clone_size: few; v_call: TRBV7-2; cdr3_aa: CASSLVAGAMGSYEQYF; cdr3_nt: TGTGCCAGCAGCTTAGTAGCGGGAGCGATGGGGTCCTACGAGCAGTACTTC
d_call: NA; j_call: TRBJ1-5; clone_size: few; v_call: TRBV20-1; cdr3_aa: CSARRPNQPQHF; cdr3_nt: TGCAGTGCTAGGCGCCCAAACCAGCCCCAGCATTTT
d_call: NA; j_call: TRBJ2-3; clone_size: NA; v_call: TRBV21-1; cdr3_aa: CASSKALFGCPEREITDTQYF; cdr3_nt: TGTGCCAGCAGCAAAGCGCTTTTTGGGTGTCCCGAGCGGGAAATCACAGATACGCAGTATTTT
d_call: NA; j_call: TRBJ2-5; clone_size: NA; v_call: TRBV7-2; cdr3_aa: CASSLRREETQYF; cdr3_nt: TGTGCCAGCAGCTTAAGGCGGGAAGAGACCCAGTACTTC
d_call: NA; j_call: TRBJ1-2; clone_size: few; v_call: TRBV7-8; cdr3_aa: CASSSRPNYGYTF; cdr3_nt: TGTGCCAGCAGCTCCAGGCCTAACTATGGCTACACCTTC
d_call: NA; j_call: TRBJ2-1; clone_size: few; v_call: TRBV18; cdr3_aa: CASSPPASAKWTSYNEQFF; cdr3_nt: TGTGCCAGCTCACCACCGGCTAGCGCGAAGTGGACGTCCTACAATGAGCAGTTCTTC
d_call: NA; j_call: TRBJ2-3; clone_size: few; v_call: TRBV9; cdr3_aa: CASSVGLASTDTQYF; cdr3_nt: TGTGCCAGCAGCGTAGGGCTAGCTAGCACAGATACGCAGTATTTT
d_call: TRBD2; j_call: TRBJ2-1; clone_size: NA; v_call: TRBV6-5; cdr3_aa: CSSASGRGEQFF; cdr3_nt: TGTTCCAGCGCTAGCGGGAGAGGTGAGCAGTTCTTC
d_call: NA; j_call: TRBJ2-2; clone_size: NA; v_call: TRBV12-3/TRBV12-4; cdr3_aa: CASSLPSKNTGELFF; cdr3_nt: TGTGCCAGCAGTTTACCCAGTAAAAACACCGGGGAGCTGTTTTTT
d_call: TRBD1; j_call: TRBJ2-5; clone_size: NA; v_call: TRBV28; cdr3_aa: CASSFRTGGIETQYF; cdr3_nt: TGTGCCAGCAGTTTCCGGACAGGGGGGATCGAGACCCAGTACTTC
d_call: TRBD1; j_call: TRBJ2-7; clone_size: NA; v_call: TRBV7-6; cdr3_aa: CASSLDDRGSYEQYF; cdr3_nt: TGTGCCAGCAGCTTAGACGACAGGGGGTCCTACGAGCAGTACTTC